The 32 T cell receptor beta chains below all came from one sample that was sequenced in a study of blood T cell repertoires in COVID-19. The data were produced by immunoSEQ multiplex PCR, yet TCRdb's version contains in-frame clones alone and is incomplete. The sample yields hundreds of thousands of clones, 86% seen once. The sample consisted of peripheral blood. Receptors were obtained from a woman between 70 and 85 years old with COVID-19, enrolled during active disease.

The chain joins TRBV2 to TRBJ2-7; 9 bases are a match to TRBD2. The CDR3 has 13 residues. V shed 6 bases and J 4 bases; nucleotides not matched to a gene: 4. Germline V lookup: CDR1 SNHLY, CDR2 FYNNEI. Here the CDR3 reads CASSALAGYEQYF. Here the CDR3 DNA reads TGTGCCAGCAGCGCTCTAGCGGGATACGAGCAGTACTTC.

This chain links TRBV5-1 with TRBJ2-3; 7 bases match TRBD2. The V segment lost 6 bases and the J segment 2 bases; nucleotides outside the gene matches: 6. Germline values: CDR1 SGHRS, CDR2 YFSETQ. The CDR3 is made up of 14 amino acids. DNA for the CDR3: TGCGCCAGCACCCCGGGAGGTACCACAGATACGCAGTATTTT. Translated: CASTPGGTTDTQYF.

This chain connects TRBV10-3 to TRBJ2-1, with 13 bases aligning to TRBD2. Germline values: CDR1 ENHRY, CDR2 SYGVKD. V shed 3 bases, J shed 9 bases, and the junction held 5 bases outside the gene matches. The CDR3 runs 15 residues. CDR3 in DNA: TGTGCCATCAGTGACGCTACTAGCGGGGGGGCTGAGCAGTTCTTC. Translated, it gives CAISDATSGGAEQFF.

The CDR3 region is CATMTGAEAFF. In DNA form, the CDR3 reads TGTGCCACCATGACAGGGGCTGAAGCTTTCTTT. J is TRBJ1-1 and V is TRBV24-1, with 8 positions matching TRBD1. This CDR3 is 11 amino acids long. V shed 8 bases and J 6 bases; nucleotides not matched to a gene: 1. Germline CDR1 KGHDR, CDR2 SFDVKD.

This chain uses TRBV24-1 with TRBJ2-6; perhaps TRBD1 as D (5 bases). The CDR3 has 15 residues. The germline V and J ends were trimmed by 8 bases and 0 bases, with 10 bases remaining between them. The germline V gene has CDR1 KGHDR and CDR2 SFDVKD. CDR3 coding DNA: TGTGCCACCACCGACAGTAGCTCTGGGGCCAACGTCCTGACTTTC. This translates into CATTDSSSGANVLTF.

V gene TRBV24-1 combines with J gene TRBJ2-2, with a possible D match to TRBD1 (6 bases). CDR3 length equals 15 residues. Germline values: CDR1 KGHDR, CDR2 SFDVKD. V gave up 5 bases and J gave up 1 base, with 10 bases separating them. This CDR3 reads CATSAPTGNTGELFF. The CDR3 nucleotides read TGTGCCACCAGTGCCCCGACAGGGAACACCGGGGAGCTGTTTTTT.

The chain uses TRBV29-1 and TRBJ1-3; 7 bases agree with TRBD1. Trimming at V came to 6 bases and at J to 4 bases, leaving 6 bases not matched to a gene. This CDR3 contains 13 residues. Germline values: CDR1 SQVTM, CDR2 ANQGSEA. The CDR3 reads CSVAGGSGNTIYF. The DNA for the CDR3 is TGCAGCGTCGCAGGGGGTTCGGGAAACACCATATATTTT.

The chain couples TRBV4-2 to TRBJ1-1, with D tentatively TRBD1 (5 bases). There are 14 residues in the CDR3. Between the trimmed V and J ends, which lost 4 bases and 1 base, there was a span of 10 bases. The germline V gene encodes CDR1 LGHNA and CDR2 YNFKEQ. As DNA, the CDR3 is TGTGCCAGCAGCCCACCTCAGGGGAACACTGAAGCTTTCTTT. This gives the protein CASSPPQGNTEAFF.

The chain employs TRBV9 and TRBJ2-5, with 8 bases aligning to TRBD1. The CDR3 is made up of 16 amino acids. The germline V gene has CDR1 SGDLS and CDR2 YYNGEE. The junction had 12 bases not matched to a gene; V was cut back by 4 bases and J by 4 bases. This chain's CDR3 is CASSPQRTGQGETQYF. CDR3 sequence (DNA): TGTGCCAGCAGCCCGCAACGGACAGGGCAGGGAGAGACCCAGTACTTC.

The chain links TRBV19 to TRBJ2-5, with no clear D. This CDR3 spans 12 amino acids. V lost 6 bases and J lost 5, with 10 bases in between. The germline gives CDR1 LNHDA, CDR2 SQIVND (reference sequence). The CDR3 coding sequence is TGTGCCAGTAGCCCTGAGGCGGAGACCCAGTACTTC. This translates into CASSPEAETQYF.

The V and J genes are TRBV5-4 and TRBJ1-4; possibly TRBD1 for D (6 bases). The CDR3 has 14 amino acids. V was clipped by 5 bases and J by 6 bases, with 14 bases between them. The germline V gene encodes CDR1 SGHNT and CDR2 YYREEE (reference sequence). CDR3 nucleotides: TGTGCCAGCAGACCCGGACAGACACATGAAAAACTGTTTTTT. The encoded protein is CASRPGQTHEKLFF. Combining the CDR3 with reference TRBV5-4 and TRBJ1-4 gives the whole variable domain ETGVTQSPTHLIKTRGQQVTLRCSSQSGHNTVSWYQQALGQGPQFIFQYYREEENGRGNFPPRFSGLQFPNYSSELNVNALELDDSALYLCASRPGQTHEKLFFGSGTQLSVL.

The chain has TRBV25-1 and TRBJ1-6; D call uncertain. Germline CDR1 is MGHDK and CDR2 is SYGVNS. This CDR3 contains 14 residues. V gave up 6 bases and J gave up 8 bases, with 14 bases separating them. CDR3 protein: CASRPIMGDSPLHF. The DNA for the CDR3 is TGTGCCAGCAGACCCATTATGGGAGATTCACCCCTCCACTTT.

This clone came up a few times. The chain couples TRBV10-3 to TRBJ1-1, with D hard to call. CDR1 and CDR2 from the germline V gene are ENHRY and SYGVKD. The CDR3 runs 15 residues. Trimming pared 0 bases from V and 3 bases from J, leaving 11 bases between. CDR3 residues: CAISESMSAYTEAFF. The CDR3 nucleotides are TGTGCCATCAGTGAGTCGATGTCAGCGTACACTGAAGCTTTCTTT.

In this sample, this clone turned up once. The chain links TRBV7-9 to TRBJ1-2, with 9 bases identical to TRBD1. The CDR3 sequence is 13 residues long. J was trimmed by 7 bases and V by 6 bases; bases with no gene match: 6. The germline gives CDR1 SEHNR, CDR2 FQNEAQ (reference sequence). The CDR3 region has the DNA TGTGCCAGCAGGACAGGACAGGGGCCTGGCTACACCTTC. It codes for CASRTGQGPGYTF.

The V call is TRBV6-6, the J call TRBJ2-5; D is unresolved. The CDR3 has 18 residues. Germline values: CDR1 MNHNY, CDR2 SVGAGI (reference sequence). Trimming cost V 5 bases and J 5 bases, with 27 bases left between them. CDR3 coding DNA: TGTGCCAGCAGTCAACCGCTTCGTGGAAGGTTCCCCGGGGAGACCCAGTACTTC. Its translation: CASSQPLRGRFPGETQYF.

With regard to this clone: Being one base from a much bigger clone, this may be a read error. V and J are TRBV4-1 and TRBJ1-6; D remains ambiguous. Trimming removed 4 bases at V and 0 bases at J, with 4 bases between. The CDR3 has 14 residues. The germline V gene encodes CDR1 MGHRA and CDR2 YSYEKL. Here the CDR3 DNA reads TGCGCCAGCAGCCTTAGCTCCTATAATTCACCCCTCCACTTT. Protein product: CASSLSSYNSPLHF.

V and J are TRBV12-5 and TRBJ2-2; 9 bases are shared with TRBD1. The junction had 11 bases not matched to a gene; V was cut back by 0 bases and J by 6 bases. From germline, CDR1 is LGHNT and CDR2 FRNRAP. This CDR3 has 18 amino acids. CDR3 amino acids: CASGLVVPGTGRAGELFF. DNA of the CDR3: TGTGCTAGTGGTTTGGTAGTCCCCGGGACAGGGAGGGCCGGGGAGCTGTTTTTT.

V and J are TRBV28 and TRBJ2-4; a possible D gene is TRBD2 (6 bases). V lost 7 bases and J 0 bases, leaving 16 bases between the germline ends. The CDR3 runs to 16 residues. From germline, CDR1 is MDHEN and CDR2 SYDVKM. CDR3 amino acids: CASTLRAGKAKNIQYF. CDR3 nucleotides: TGTGCCAGCACTCTAAGGGCGGGGAAAGCCAAAAACATTCAGTACTTC.

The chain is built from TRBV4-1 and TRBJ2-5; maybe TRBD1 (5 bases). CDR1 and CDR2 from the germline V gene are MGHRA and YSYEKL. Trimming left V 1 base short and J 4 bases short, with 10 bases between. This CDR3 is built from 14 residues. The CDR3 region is CASSQVVGVETQYF. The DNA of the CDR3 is TGCGCCAGCAGCCAAGTTGTAGGGGTAGAGACCCAGTACTTC.

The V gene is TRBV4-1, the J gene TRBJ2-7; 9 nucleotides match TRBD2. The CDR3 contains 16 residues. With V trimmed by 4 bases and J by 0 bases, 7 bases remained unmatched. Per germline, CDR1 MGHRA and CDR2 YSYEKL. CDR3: CASSPLLAGSSYEQYF. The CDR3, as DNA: TGCGCCAGCAGCCCCCTCCTAGCGGGGAGCTCCTACGAGCAGTACTTC.

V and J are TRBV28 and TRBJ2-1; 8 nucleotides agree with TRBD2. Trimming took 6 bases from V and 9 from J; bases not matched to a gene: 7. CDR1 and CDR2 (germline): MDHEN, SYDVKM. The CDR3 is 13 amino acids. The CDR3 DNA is TGTGCCAGCAGCGGACTAGCCCTAAGTGAGCAGTTCTTC. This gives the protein CASSGLALSEQFF. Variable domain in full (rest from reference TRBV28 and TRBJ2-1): DVKVTQSSRYLVKRTGEKVFLECVQDMDHENMFWYRQDPGLGLRLIYFSYDVKMKEKGDIPEGYSVSREKKERFSLILESASTNQTSMYLCASSGLALSEQFFGPGTRLTVL.

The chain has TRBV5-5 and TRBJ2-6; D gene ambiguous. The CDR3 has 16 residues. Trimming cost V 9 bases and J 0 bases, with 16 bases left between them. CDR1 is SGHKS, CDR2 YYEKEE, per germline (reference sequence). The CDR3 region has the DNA TGTGCCAACTCGAGAACGTCTAGCTCTGGGGCCAACGTCCTGACTTTC. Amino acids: CANSRTSSSGANVLTF. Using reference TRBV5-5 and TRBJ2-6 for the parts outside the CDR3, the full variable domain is DAGVTQSPTHLIKTRGQQVTLRCSPISGHKSVSWYQQVLGQGPQFIFQYYEKEERGRGNFPDRFSARQFPNYSSELNVNALLLGDSALYLCANSRTSSSGANVLTFGAGSRLTVL.

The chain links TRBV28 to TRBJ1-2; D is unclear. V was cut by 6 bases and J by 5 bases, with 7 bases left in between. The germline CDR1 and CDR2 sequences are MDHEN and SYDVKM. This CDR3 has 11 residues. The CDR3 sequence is CASSDTYGYTF. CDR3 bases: TGTGCCAGCAGCGATACTTATGGCTACACCTTC.

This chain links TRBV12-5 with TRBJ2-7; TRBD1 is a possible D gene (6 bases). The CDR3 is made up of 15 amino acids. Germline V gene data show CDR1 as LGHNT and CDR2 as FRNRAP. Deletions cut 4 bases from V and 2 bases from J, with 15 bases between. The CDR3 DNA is TGTGCTAGTGGTTCGGAGGACAGTCCGACCTACGAGCAGTACTTC. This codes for CASGSEDSPTYEQYF.

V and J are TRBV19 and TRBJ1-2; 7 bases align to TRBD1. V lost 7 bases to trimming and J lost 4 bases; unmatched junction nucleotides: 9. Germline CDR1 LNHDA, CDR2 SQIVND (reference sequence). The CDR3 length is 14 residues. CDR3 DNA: TGTGCCAGTAACACAGGGGCATCTGGCTATGGCTACACCTTC. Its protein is CASNTGASGYGYTF. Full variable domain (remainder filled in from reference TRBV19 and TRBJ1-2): DGGITQSPKYLFRKEGQNVTLSCEQNLNHDAMYWYRQDPGQGLRLIYYSQIVNDFQKGDIAEGYSVSREKKESFPLTVTSAQKNPTAFYLCASNTGASGYGYTFGSGTRLTVV.

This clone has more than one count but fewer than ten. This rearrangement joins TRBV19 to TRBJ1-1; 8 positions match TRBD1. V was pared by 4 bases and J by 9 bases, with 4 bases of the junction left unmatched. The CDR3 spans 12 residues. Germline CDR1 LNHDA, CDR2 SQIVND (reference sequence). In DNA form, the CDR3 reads TGTGCCAGTAGTACATGGACAGGGCAAGCTTTCTTT. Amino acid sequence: CASSTWTGQAFF.

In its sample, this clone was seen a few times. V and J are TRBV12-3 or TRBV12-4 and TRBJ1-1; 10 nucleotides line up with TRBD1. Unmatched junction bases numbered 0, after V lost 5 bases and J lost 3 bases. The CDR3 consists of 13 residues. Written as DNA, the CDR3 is TGTGCCAGCAGTGGGACAGGGGACACTGAAGCTTTCTTT. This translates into CASSGTGDTEAFF.

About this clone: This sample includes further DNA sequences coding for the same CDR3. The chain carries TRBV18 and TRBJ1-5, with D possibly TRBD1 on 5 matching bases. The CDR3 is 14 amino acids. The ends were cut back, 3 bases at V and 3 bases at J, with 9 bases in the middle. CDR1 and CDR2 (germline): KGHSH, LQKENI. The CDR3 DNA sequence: TGTGCCAGCTCACCGGGGGGTTCCAATCAGCCCCAGCATTTT. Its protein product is CASSPGGSNQPQHF.

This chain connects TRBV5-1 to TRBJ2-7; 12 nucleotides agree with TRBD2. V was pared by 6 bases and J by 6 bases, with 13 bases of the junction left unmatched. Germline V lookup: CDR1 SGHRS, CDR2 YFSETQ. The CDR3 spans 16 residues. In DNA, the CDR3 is TGCGCCAGCAACCGAGCTAGCGGGGGGGCCAGTGGCGAGCAGTACTTC. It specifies CASNRASGGASGEQYF.

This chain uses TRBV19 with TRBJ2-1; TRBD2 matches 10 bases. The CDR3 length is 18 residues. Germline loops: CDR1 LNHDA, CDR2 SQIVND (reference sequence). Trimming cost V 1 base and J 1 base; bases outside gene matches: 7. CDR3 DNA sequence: TGTGCCAGTAGTATAGGGACTAGCGGATTCAATTCCTACAATGAGCAGTTCTTC. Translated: CASSIGTSGFNSYNEQFF.

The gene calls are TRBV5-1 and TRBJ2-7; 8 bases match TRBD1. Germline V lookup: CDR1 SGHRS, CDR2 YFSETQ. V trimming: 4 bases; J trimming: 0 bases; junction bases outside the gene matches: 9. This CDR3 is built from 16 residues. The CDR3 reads CASSPLRDRSSYEQYF. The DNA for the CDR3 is TGCGCCAGCAGCCCCCTCCGGGACAGGAGCTCCTACGAGCAGTACTTC.

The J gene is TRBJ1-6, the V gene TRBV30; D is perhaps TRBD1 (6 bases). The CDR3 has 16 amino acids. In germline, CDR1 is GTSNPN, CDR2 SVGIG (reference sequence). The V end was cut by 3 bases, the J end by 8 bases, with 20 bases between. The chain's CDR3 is CAWRFSGGQWDSPLHF. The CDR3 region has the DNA TGTGCCTGGAGGTTCTCCGGGGGGCAGTGGGATTCACCCCTCCACTTT.